These 26 T cell receptor beta chains were all obtained from the same sample, sequenced in a study of vaccination and CD4 T cells after COVID-19. The Oncomine TCR Beta short-read assay generated sequence data from the DNA of cultured CD4+ T cells. TCRdb passed the PCR reads through MiXCR, listing each CDR3 protein once. The sample yields roughly 16,000 distinct CDR3 sequences, 40% to 55% seen once. The antigens of these receptors remain unknown. Treatment noted: roughly 11-day PBMC culture with coronavirus spike peptide pools or control peptides (ViraFEST assay). The specimen sequenced was CD4+ T cells from blood, cultured in vitro. The receptors were gathered from a human donor who had recovered from COVID-19.

This clonotype was seen only a few times. V and J are TRBV19 and TRBJ1-3; D is unresolved. Germline V gene sequence: CDR1 LNHDA, CDR2 SQIVND (reference sequence). The CDR3 has 12 residues. V was clipped by 8 bases and J by 0 bases, with 5 bases between them. CDR3 in DNA: TGTGCCAGTGACAACTCTGGAAACACCATATATTTT. The encoded protein is CASDNSGNTIYF.

The V gene is TRBV24-1, the J gene TRBJ2-3, with D unresolved. The CDR3 has 12 residues. From germline, CDR1 is KGHDR and CDR2 SFDVKD. Trimming shortened V by 4 bases and J by 6 bases, and 7 bases separated the two germline ends. Here the CDR3 DNA reads TGTGCCACCAGTGAATGGGGTGATACGCAGTATTTT. Its translation is CATSEWGDTQYF.

Only a few counts were recorded for this clonotype. The genes are TRBV7-9 and TRBJ1-2, with TRBD1 as a possible D gene (6 bases). V was trimmed by 3 bases and J by 6 bases, leaving 14 bases between them. The CDR3 covers 14 residues. CDR1 is SEHNR, CDR2 FQNEAQ, per germline (reference sequence). Here the CDR3 reads CASSLGRGPNGYTF. The DNA of the CDR3 is TGTGCCAGCAGCTTGGGCAGGGGCCCGAATGGCTACACCTTC.

The chain recombines TRBV20-1 with TRBJ2-7; D may be TRBD1 (6 bases). Trimming cost V 3 bases and J 0 bases, with 9 bases left between them. CDR1 is DFQATT, CDR2 SNEGSKA, per germline (reference sequence). The CDR3 has 13 residues. The chain's CDR3 is CSASGQSSYEQYF. CDR3 sequence (DNA): TGCAGTGCTAGCGGACAGAGCTCCTACGAGCAGTACTTC.

The chain combines TRBV6-1 with TRBJ1-1, with D perhaps matching TRBD1 (5 bases). CDR3 length: 16 amino acids. V lost 11 bases to trimming and J lost 1 base, with 23 bases between them. CDR1 MNHNS and CDR2 SASEGT come from the germline V gene. CDR3: CAGSGTGRTSNTEAFF. The CDR3 coding sequence is TGTGCCGGGTCGGGGACTGGGAGGACCTCGAACACTGAAGCTTTCTTT.

The genes are TRBV11-3 and TRBJ2-3, with 11 bases fitting TRBD2. The CDR3 covers 15 residues. From germline, CDR1 is SGHNT and CDR2 YENEEA. J was trimmed by 6 bases and V by 5 bases; bases with no gene match: 7. The CDR3 coding sequence is TGTGCCAGCAGCCCACTAGCGGGAGTAGGGGATACGCAGTATTTT. Residues: CASSPLAGVGDTQYF.

V usage is TRBV7-2 and J usage is TRBJ1-1, with D perhaps TRBD1 (5 bases). This CDR3 has 15 residues. Germline-derived CDR1 and CDR2 are SGHTA and FQGNSA. V dropped 4 bases and J dropped 0 bases, with 12 bases sitting between them. This CDR3 reads CASSSSTAMNTEAFF. Here the CDR3 DNA reads TGTGCCAGCAGCTCGTCGACAGCAATGAACACTGAAGCTTTCTTT.

Only one count was recorded for this clonotype. The V call is TRBV2, the J call TRBJ2-1; 8 bases agree with TRBD2. Per germline, CDR1 SNHLY and CDR2 FYNNEI. This CDR3 is 15 amino acids long. V was clipped by 4 bases and J by 4 bases; unmatched bases: 6. This chain's CDR3 is CASSVSRGGYNEQFF. The CDR3 bases are TGTGCCAGCAGTGTTTCACGGGGGGGGTACAATGAGCAGTTCTTC.

The chain uses TRBV27 and TRBJ2-1, with TRBD2 matching 9 bases. The CDR3 has 13 residues. In germline, CDR1 is MNHEY, CDR2 SMNVEV (reference sequence). V dropped 5 bases and J dropped 10; count of bases not matched to a gene: 6. This CDR3 is CASSPWTSEEQFF. The DNA for the CDR3 is TGTGCCAGCAGTCCCTGGACTAGCGAAGAGCAGTTCTTC.

The V call is TRBV5-1, the J call TRBJ2-3; 13 nucleotides align to TRBD2. V was pared by 3 bases and J by 5 bases, with 6 bases of the junction left unmatched. The CDR3 totals 16 residues. Germline V CDR1 and CDR2: SGHRS, YFSETQ. The CDR3 region is CASSSGTSGIGDTQYF. The CDR3 DNA reads TGCGCCAGCAGCTCGGGGACTAGCGGGATTGGAGATACGCAGTATTTT.

This clonotype was detected only a few times. CDR3 sequence reads: CSAPPLTSVTDTQYF. The CDR3 bases are TGCAGTGCTCCCCCCTTGACTAGCGTCACAGATACGCAGTATTTT. The chain combines TRBV20-1 with TRBJ2-3; 8 nucleotides agree with TRBD2. This CDR3 region has 15 residues. V dropped 5 bases and J dropped 2; count of bases not matched to a gene: 9. The germline CDR1 and CDR2 sequences are DFQATT and SNEGSKA (reference sequence).

CDR3 region: CSVPGRVHWETQYF. DNA for the CDR3: TGCAGCGTTCCCGGACGGGTACATTGGGAGACCCAGTACTTC. This chain uses TRBV29-1 with TRBJ2-5; D remains ambiguous. The CDR3 length is 14 residues. Trimming stripped 5 bases from V and 5 bases from J, with 18 bases between. CDR1 and CDR2 from the germline V gene are SQVTM and ANQGSEA.

This clonotype was seen a single time. J is TRBJ2-5 and V is TRBV20-1; D is undetermined. The V gene's germline CDR1 is DFQATT and CDR2 SNEGSKA (reference sequence). This CDR3 is 12 amino acids long. V dropped 1 base and J dropped 5 bases, with 8 bases sitting between them. The CDR3 bases are TGCAGTGCTAGAGCCCCTGGGGAGACCCAGTACTTC. It yields the protein CSARAPGETQYF.

V usage is TRBV25-1 and J usage is TRBJ1-3, with a tentative D call TRBD1 (5 bases). The V and J ends lost 2 bases and 0 bases respectively, with 8 bases between them. CDR1 and CDR2 (germline): MGHDK, SYGVNS. The CDR3 totals 15 residues. This chain's CDR3 is CASSETGNSGNTIYF. The CDR3 DNA reads as TGTGCCAGCAGTGAAACAGGCAACTCTGGAAACACCATATATTTT. The full variable domain, its missing parts supplied by reference TRBV25-1 and TRBJ1-3, is EADIYQTPRYLVIGTGKKITLECSQTMGHDKMYWYQQDPGMELHLIHYSYGVNSTEKGDLSSESTVSRIRTEHFPLTLESARPSHTSQYLCASSETGNSGNTIYFGEGSWLTVV.

This clonotype appeared a few times. This chain uses TRBV20-1 with TRBJ1-6, with 8 nucleotides matching TRBD1. Germline-derived CDR1 and CDR2 are DFQATT and SNEGSKA (reference sequence). The CDR3 contains 15 residues. J lost 7 bases, V lost 3 bases, and 8 bases had no gene match. CDR3 amino acids: CSASPRQGRNSPLHF. As DNA, the CDR3 is TGCAGTGCTAGCCCGCGACAGGGGCGGAATTCACCCCTCCACTTT.

In its sample, this clonotype was seen a few times. The chain combines TRBV12-3 or TRBV12-4 with TRBJ1-1; D gene unclear. V lost 5 bases and J 4 bases, leaving 8 bases between the germline ends. The CDR3 sequence is 12 residues long. CDR3 nucleotides: TGTGCCAGCAGTGAAGGGCGCACTGAAGCTTTCTTT. Translating it yields CASSEGRTEAFF.

The rearrangement joins TRBV10-3 to TRBJ1-2, with 9 positions matching TRBD1. CDR3 length equals 13 residues. Germline V gene sequence: CDR1 ENHRY, CDR2 SYGVKD. Trimming removed 5 bases from V and 6 bases from J; junction bases left unmatched: 4. This CDR3 reads CAISTGGADGYTF. For the CDR3, the DNA is TGTGCCATCAGTACAGGGGGCGCGGATGGCTACACCTTC.

CDR3 in amino acids: CASSSGQANNSPLHF. The CDR3 bases are TGTGCCAGCAGCTCGGGACAGGCTAATAATTCACCCCTCCACTTT. The chain is built from TRBV7-2 and TRBJ1-6, with 8 nucleotides matching TRBD1. With 4 bases clipped from V and 5 bases from J, the junction kept 4 bases outside the gene matches. The CDR3 is 15 amino acids. Germline V gene lookup returns CDR1 SGHTA and CDR2 FQGNSA.

This clonotype was recorded only once. This chain uses TRBV29-1 with TRBJ2-2, with TRBD2 identical over 11 bases. The CDR3 loop spans 14 amino acids. CDR1 SQVTM and CDR2 ANQGSEA come from the germline V gene. V lost 7 bases and J lost 3; bases outside the gene matches: 4. CDR3 residues: CSAGTSGHTGELFF. The CDR3 DNA follows: TGCAGCGCTGGGACTAGCGGACACACCGGGGAGCTGTTTTTT.

The chain combines TRBV11-2 with TRBJ1-2; D gene uncertain. The CDR3 is 15 residues long. V lost 1 base and J 5 bases, leaving 14 bases between the germline ends. Germline V gene data show CDR1 as SGHAT and CDR2 as FQNNGV. The CDR3 sequence is CASSLGGSALYGYTF. The CDR3, as DNA: TGTGCCAGCAGCTTAGGGGGTTCCGCTCTTTATGGCTACACCTTC.

V and J are TRBV15 and TRBJ2-5, with 7 positions matching TRBD1. Germline loops: CDR1 LNHNV, CDR2 YYDKDF (reference sequence). There are 16 residues in the CDR3. The ends lost 2 bases at V and 5 bases at J; junction bases unmatched: 11. This CDR3 is CATSRPQGVRKETQYF. The CDR3 DNA reads as TGTGCCACCAGCAGACCCCAGGGGGTACGAAAGGAGACCCAGTACTTC.

This clonotype was seen more than once but under ten times. The CDR3 is CASSFSGGEQETQYF. The CDR3 DNA sequence: TGTGCCAGCAGCTTTAGCGGGGGGGAACAAGAGACCCAGTACTTC. The chain joins TRBV11-2 to TRBJ2-5, with TRBD2 matching 11 bases. Trimming at V came to 3 bases and at J to 2 bases, leaving 2 bases not matched to a gene. This CDR3 has 15 amino acids. Germline CDR1 is SGHAT and CDR2 is FQNNGV.

CDR3 coding DNA: TGTGCCAGCAGCGTAGCGCCTAGCGGGATCAACGAGCAGTACTTC. This gives the protein CASSVAPSGINEQYF. This chain joins TRBV9 and TRBJ2-7, with TRBD2 matching over 9 bases. Germline V gene sequence: CDR1 SGDLS, CDR2 YYNGEE. The V segment lost 0 bases and the J segment 5 bases; nucleotides outside the gene matches: 6. The CDR3 consists of 15 residues.

In this sample, this clonotype turned up once. The CDR3 protein is CASIAHDGRNTIYF. As DNA, the CDR3 is TGTGCCAGTATAGCCCATGACGGCAGAAACACCATATATTTT. The chain recombines TRBV28 with TRBJ1-3, with D uncertain. Germline CDR1 and CDR2: MDHEN and SYDVKM. V was clipped by 9 bases and J by 5 bases, with 17 bases between them. There are 14 residues in the CDR3.

This clonotype has just a few counts. The CDR3 is CSAKARTSGLETQYF. DNA of the CDR3: TGCAGTGCCAAGGCCCGGACTAGCGGGTTAGAGACCCAGTACTTC. The gene calls are TRBV20-1 and TRBJ2-5; 11 positions agree with TRBD2. The CDR3 length is 15 residues. Trimming removed 6 bases from V and 4 bases from J; junction bases left unmatched: 10. Germline CDR1 DFQATT, CDR2 SNEGSKA (reference sequence).

This clonotype was detected a few times. This chain uses TRBV14 with TRBJ2-2; 7 nucleotides align to TRBD1. This CDR3 comprises 14 residues. V shed 2 bases and J 4 bases; nucleotides not matched to a gene: 1. Germline V gives CDR1 SGHDN, CDR2 FVKESK. The CDR3, as DNA: TGTGCCAGCAGCCAAAACAGGGGCACCGGGGAGCTGTTTTTT. Its protein is CASSQNRGTGELFF.